Presented here are 26 T cell receptor beta chains from one specimen sequenced in a study of post-analysis software for immune sequencing data. General study findings and limits: Higher frequency in patients than in controls was seen for roughly five TRBV segments, with TRBV5-6, TRBV5-1 and TRBV20-1 among them.

Presence of unique molecular identifiers characterized the TCR beta cDNA libraries. TCRdb analysed the PCR reads with MiXCR anew, one entry per CDR3 protein. The sample holds more than 500,000 distinct CDR3 sequences, approximately 34% seen once. These TCRs are of unknown antigen specificity. What was sequenced was blood. These receptors all come from a girl younger than 18 with multiple sclerosis.

This clonotype was seen more than once but under ten times. This chain connects TRBV27 to TRBJ2-7; D is possibly TRBD1 (5 bases). The CDR3 spans 14 residues. Looked up from germline, CDR1 is MNHEY and CDR2 is SMNVEV (reference sequence). The germline V and J ends were trimmed by 5 bases and 3 bases, with 14 bases remaining between them. CDR3: CASSVGPGFYEQYF. In DNA, the CDR3 is TGTGCCAGCAGTGTCGGGCCAGGGTTCTACGAGCAGTACTTC.

J is TRBJ2-4 and V is TRBV27; 7 bases match TRBD2. The CDR3 is made up of 13 amino acids. With V trimmed by 10 bases and J by 7 bases, 10 bases remained unmatched. Germline V gene data show CDR1 as MNHEY and CDR2 as SMNVEV (reference sequence). The CDR3 DNA is TGTGCCACCGGGCGGGAGAGTAGGAACATTCAGTACTTC. This encodes CATGRESRNIQYF.

This clonotype turned up a few times. The V gene is TRBV7-9, the J gene TRBJ2-1, with no clear D. The CDR3 has 14 residues. Trimming removed 8 bases from V and 1 base from J, with 12 bases in between. Germline CDR1 is SEHNR and CDR2 is FQNEAQ (reference sequence). In DNA form, the CDR3 reads TGTGCCAGCCTTGCGGCACCATCCTACAATGAGCAGTTCTTC. Its translation is CASLAAPSYNEQFF.

The chain is built from TRBV15 and TRBJ1-6; D is ambiguous. The CDR3 consists of 13 residues. The germline V gene encodes CDR1 LNHNV and CDR2 YYDKDF (reference sequence). Trimming took off 1 base at V and 6 bases at J, with 4 bases between the two ends. The CDR3 is CATSRGVNSPLHF. The CDR3 coding sequence is TGTGCCACCAGCAGAGGGGTTAATTCACCCCTCCACTTT.

The V gene is TRBV27, the J gene TRBJ2-3; D is perhaps TRBD1 (7 bases). The CDR3 runs 17 residues. CDR1 and CDR2 (germline): MNHEY, SMNVEV (reference sequence). Trimming took 6 bases from V and 5 from J, leaving 24 bases between them. The chain's CDR3 is CASSRPPQEGAEDTQYF. The CDR3 nucleotides are TGTGCCAGCAGCAGGCCCCCCCAGGAGGGGGCCGAAGATACGCAGTATTTT.

In its sample, this clonotype was seen a few times. The V call is TRBV12-3 or TRBV12-4, the J call TRBJ1-2; D gene ambiguous. V dropped 4 bases and J dropped 7 bases, with 10 bases sitting between them. This CDR3 is 12 amino acids long. In DNA form, the CDR3 reads TGTGCCAGCAGTTGGCGCCTGGGTGGCTACACCTTC. As protein: CASSWRLGGYTF.

This clonotype came up a few times. The chain joins TRBV2 to TRBJ1-1; D not certain. The CDR3 extends over 12 amino acids. V was trimmed by 6 bases and J by 3 bases, leaving 8 bases between them. The germline V gene encodes CDR1 SNHLY and CDR2 FYNNEI. CDR3 DNA: TGTGCCAGCAGATCGGGATACACTGAAGCTTTCTTT. Amino acid sequence: CASRSGYTEAFF.

This clonotype was detected ten times or more. The chain joins TRBV20-1 to TRBJ2-7; D call uncertain. This CDR3 is built from 12 residues. Germline V gene sequence: CDR1 DFQATT, CDR2 SNEGSKA (reference sequence). The V and J ends lost 5 bases and 6 bases respectively, with 14 bases between them. This chain's CDR3 is CSALPDSLEQYF. The CDR3 DNA is TGCAGTGCTTTACCTGACTCTCTCGAGCAGTACTTC.

This clonotype appeared a few times. The rearrangement links TRBV10-1 to TRBJ2-3, with D hard to call. This CDR3 contains 16 residues. The germline gives CDR1 WNHNN, CDR2 SYGVQD (reference sequence). V lost 3 bases to trimming and J lost 0 bases, with 13 bases between them. The DNA of the CDR3 is TGCGCCAGCAGTGATTGGGAAAACACTAGCACAGATACGCAGTATTTT. Amino acid sequence: CASSDWENTSTDTQYF.

In this sample, this clonotype turned up a few times. The chain employs TRBV20-1 and TRBJ1-2; 10 nucleotides agree with TRBD1. With 6 bases clipped from V and 5 bases from J, the junction kept 6 bases outside the gene matches. This CDR3 spans 13 amino acids. Germline lookup yields CDR1 DFQATT and CDR2 SNEGSKA (reference sequence). CDR3 DNA sequence: TGCAGTGCGACAGGGGGCTTGGAGTATGGCTACACCTTC. As protein: CSATGGLEYGYTF.

The rearrangement uses TRBV5-8 and TRBJ1-5; the D is unclear. The V end lost 4 bases, the J end lost 6 bases, and 17 bases lay between the germline ends. This CDR3 comprises 15 residues. In germline, CDR1 is SGHTS, CDR2 YDEGEE. The CDR3 reads CASSPNGKVGQPQHF. In nucleotides, the CDR3 is TGTGCCAGCAGCCCGAACGGGAAGGTTGGTCAGCCCCAGCATTTT.

This sequence joins TRBV6-1 and TRBJ2-1; D is possibly TRBD1 (5 bases). V lost 4 bases and J lost 15, with 16 bases in between. The CDR3 runs 12 residues. Looked up from germline, CDR1 is MNHNS and CDR2 is SASEGT. CDR3 region: CASSGHSQVAFF. CDR3 nucleotides: TGTGCCAGCAGTGGTCATTCACAGGTGGCGTTCTTC.

The chain is built from TRBV5-5 and TRBJ1-4; D is ambiguous. Germline V CDR1 and CDR2: SGHKS, YYEKEE (reference sequence). The V and J ends lost 3 bases and 4 bases respectively, with 13 bases between them. The CDR3 sequence is 15 residues long. DNA for the CDR3: TGTGCCAGCAGCTGGGAGGACTCCGTTAATGAAAAACTGTTTTTT. The encoded protein is CASSWEDSVNEKLFF.

The V and J genes are TRBV20-1 and TRBJ2-2; 9 positions agree with TRBD1. The CDR3 runs to 17 residues. The germline V gene has CDR1 DFQATT and CDR2 SNEGSKA (reference sequence). V trimming: 6 bases; J trimming: 1 base; junction bases outside the gene matches: 12. CDR3 sequence: CSATGQGLAENTGELFF. Written as DNA, the CDR3 is TGCAGTGCGACGGGACAGGGACTCGCAGAGAACACCGGGGAGCTGTTTTTT.

The gene calls are TRBV7-3 and TRBJ2-4, with 8 bases lining up with TRBD2. Trimming took 6 bases from V and 8 from J; bases not matched to a gene: 12. This CDR3 is 15 amino acids long. Germline CDR1 SGHTA, CDR2 FQGTGA. In DNA form, the CDR3 reads TGTGCCAGCAGTTTCGAGCGGGGGCCGGGGTACATTCAGTACTTC. The encoded protein is CASSFERGPGYIQYF. Filled out from reference TRBV7-3 and TRBJ2-4, the complete variable domain reads GAGVSQTPSNKVTEKGKYVELRCDPISGHTALYWYRQSLGQGPEFLIYFQGTGAADDSGLPNDRFFAVRPEGSVSTLKIQRTERGDSAVYLCASSFERGPGYIQYFGAGTRLSVL.

This clonotype was found once. This rearrangement joins TRBV29-1 to TRBJ2-1, with D perhaps matching TRBD2 (7 bases). Germline V gene sequence: CDR1 SQVTM, CDR2 ANQGSEA. The CDR3 sequence is 15 residues long. V lost 7 bases and J lost 8, with 24 bases in between. In DNA form, the CDR3 reads TGCAGCGCCGCCGAAACGGGGGGCCCCTGGGATGAGCAGTTCTTC. Translating it yields CSAAETGGPWDEQFF.

The genes are TRBV5-4 and TRBJ1-2, with 9 positions matching TRBD1. Germline values: CDR1 SGHNT, CDR2 YYREEE (reference sequence). CDR3 size: 15 residues. V lost 2 bases and J lost 1; bases outside the gene matches: 3. Here the CDR3 DNA reads TGTGCCAGCAGCTTAGGGACAGGGAATAACTATGGCTACACCTTC. It translates to CASSLGTGNNYGYTF.

This clonotype was detected only a few times. The genes are TRBV20-1 and TRBJ2-5; D unresolved. From germline, CDR1 is DFQATT and CDR2 SNEGSKA (reference sequence). V lost 6 bases and J 2 bases, leaving 13 bases between the germline ends. This CDR3 region has 13 residues. The CDR3 is CSAAPVVQETQYF. For the CDR3, the DNA is TGCAGTGCCGCCCCCGTCGTTCAAGAGACCCAGTACTTC.

This clonotype showed up many times. The genes are TRBV2 and TRBJ2-3; 10 bases are shared with TRBD2. This CDR3 has 15 residues. V was pared by 5 bases and J by 6 bases, with 8 bases of the junction left unmatched. CDR1 and CDR2 (germline): SNHLY, FYNNEI. Written as DNA, the CDR3 is TGTGCCAGCAGTCTAGCGGGGGACCCGGTGGATACGCAGTATTTT. This encodes CASSLAGDPVDTQYF.

This sequence joins TRBV5-1 and TRBJ2-6; the D gene is possibly TRBD1 (5 bases). Trimming shortened V by 1 base and J by 0 bases, and 14 bases separated the two germline ends. This CDR3 has 18 residues. From germline, CDR1 is SGHRS and CDR2 YFSETQ. The CDR3 region has the DNA TGCGCCAGCAGCTTGCTTTCACAGGCAAACTCTGGGGCCAACGTCCTGACTTTC. This codes for CASSLLSQANSGANVLTF.

The chain uses TRBV3-1 and TRBJ1-2; TRBD1 aligns across 8 bases. CDR3 size: 18 residues. Trimming cost V 2 bases and J 1 base; bases outside gene matches: 12. The germline V gene encodes CDR1 LGHDT and CDR2 YNNKEL (reference sequence). In DNA, the CDR3 is TGTGCCAGCAGCCAACGCCCCGGGACAGGTCCCAATAACTATGGCTACACCTTC. Translation: CASSQRPGTGPNNYGYTF.

This clonotype turned up a few times. The rearrangement uses TRBV7-8 and TRBJ2-1; 11 bases align to TRBD2. Losses at the gene ends were 4 bases for V and 7 bases for J; bases not matched to a gene: 6. The germline V gene encodes CDR1 SGHVS and CDR2 FQNEAQ. The CDR3 covers 15 residues. The CDR3 here is CASSSLAGGRNEQFF. The CDR3, as DNA: TGTGCCAGCAGCTCCTTAGCGGGGGGGCGGAATGAGCAGTTCTTC.

The chain uses TRBV27 and TRBJ1-2, with D tentatively TRBD1 (5 bases). The germline CDR1 and CDR2 sequences are MNHEY and SMNVEV (reference sequence). Trimming removed 0 bases at V and 0 bases at J, with 14 bases between. The CDR3 totals 17 residues. The CDR3 sequence is CASSLSKGHRANYGYTF. CDR3 bases: TGTGCCAGCAGTTTATCGAAGGGGCATCGAGCTAACTATGGCTACACCTTC.

This clonotype was counted a few times. The rearrangement links TRBV7-9 to TRBJ1-4, with TRBD1 matching 8 bases. This CDR3 spans 14 amino acids. Germline CDR1 and CDR2: SEHNR and FQNEAQ (reference sequence). V shed 3 bases, J shed 6 bases, and the junction held 3 bases outside the gene matches. The CDR3 sequence: CASSLGQAYEKLFF. The CDR3, as DNA: TGTGCCAGCAGCTTGGGACAGGCCTATGAAAAACTGTTTTTT.

J is TRBJ1-1 and V is TRBV2, with D uncertain. The V and J ends lost 5 bases and 5 bases respectively, with 12 bases between them. The CDR3 consists of 13 residues. The germline V gene encodes CDR1 SNHLY and CDR2 FYNNEI. CDR3 DNA sequence: TGTGCCAGCAGTCAGGAGGCGGATACTGAAGCTTTCTTT. The encoded protein is CASSQEADTEAFF.

This clonotype showed up just a few times. The chain uses TRBV20-1 and TRBJ1-2; TRBD1 aligns across 8 bases. The CDR3 runs to 15 residues. The V gene's germline CDR1 is DFQATT and CDR2 SNEGSKA (reference sequence). Losses at the gene ends were 6 bases for V and 11 bases for J; bases not matched to a gene: 20. The CDR3 DNA is TGCAGTGCAAGGGGTACGGGACAGGCTGGAGTGGGGTACACCTTC. Translating it yields CSARGTGQAGVGYTF.